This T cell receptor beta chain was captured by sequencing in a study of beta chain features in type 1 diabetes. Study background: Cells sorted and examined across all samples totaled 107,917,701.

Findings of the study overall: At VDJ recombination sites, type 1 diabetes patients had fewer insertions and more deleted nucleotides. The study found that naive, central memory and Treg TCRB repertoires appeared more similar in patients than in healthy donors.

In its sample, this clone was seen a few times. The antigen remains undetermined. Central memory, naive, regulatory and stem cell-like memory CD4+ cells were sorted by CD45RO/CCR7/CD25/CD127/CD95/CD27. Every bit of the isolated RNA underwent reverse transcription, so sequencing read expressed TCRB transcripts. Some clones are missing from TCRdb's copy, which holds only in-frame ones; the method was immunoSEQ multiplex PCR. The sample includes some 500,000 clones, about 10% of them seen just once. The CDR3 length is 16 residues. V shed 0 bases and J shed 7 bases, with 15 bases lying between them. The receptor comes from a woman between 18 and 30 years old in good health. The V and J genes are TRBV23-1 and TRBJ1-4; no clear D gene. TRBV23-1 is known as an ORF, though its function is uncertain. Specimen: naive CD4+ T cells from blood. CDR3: CASSQSDTSWGEKLFF. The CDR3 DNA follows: TGCGCCAGCAGTCAATCCGACACCAGCTGGGGTGAAAAACTGTTTTTT.